Listed below are T cell receptor beta chains from one sample, sequenced in a study of blood T cell repertoires in COVID-19. Data came from immunoSEQ multiplex PCR; TCRdb stores just in-frame clones and leaves some out. The sample holds about 70,000 clones, 82% seen once. Sample: peripheral blood. The receptors were gathered from an older woman with acute or convalescent COVID-19. Each CDR3 is given with its conserved first and last residue. The D gene is left open where the match is weak. Not every row has a clone size; where given, it reads once, few, many or a size class.

j_call,d_call,v_call,clone_size,cdr3_aa,cdr3_nt
TRBJ1-1,-,TRBV28,-,CASSFSLGNSMEVNTEAFF,TGTGCCAGCAGTTTTTCCTTGGGGAATTCGATGGAGGTGAACACTGAAGCTTTCTTT
TRBJ1-5,-,TRBV4-2,few,CASSHGRTSNQPQHF,TGTGCCAGCAGCCACGGACGGACAAGCAATCAGCCCCAGCATTTT
TRBJ1-1,-,TRBV4-1,few,CASSLRVHTEAFF,TGCGCCAGCAGCCTGAGGGTACACACTGAAGCTTTCTTT
TRBJ1-4,-,TRBV6-1,-,CASSVLGPVSRGDNEKLFF,TGTGCCAGCAGTGTACTGGGTCCTGTTTCCCGAGGCGACAATGAAAAACTGTTTTTT
TRBJ2-5,TRBD2,TRBV3-1/TRBV3-2,-,CASNRLAEETQYF,TGTGCCAGCAACCGACTAGCGGAAGAGACCCAGTACTTC
TRBJ2-2,-,TRBV9,-,CASSVEETGELFF,TGTGCCAGCAGCGTCGAGGAAACCGGGGAGCTGTTTTTT
TRBJ1-1,-,TRBV19,-,CASTTFWGENTEAFF,TGTGCCAGTACCACTTTTTGGGGGGAGAACACTGAAGCTTTCTTT
TRBJ2-2,TRBD1,TRBV5-1,-,CASSLRTGSFGTGELFF,TGCGCCAGCAGCTTGCGGACAGGTTCCTTTGGGACCGGGGAGCTGTTTTTT
TRBJ2-1,-,TRBV18,once,CASSPLPGGLNNEQFF,TGTGCCAGCTCACCCCTCCCGGGCGGGTTAAACAATGAGCAGTTCTTC
TRBJ2-3,TRBD2,TRBV19,-,CASSPPRLAGSEDTQYF,TGTGCCAGTAGTCCCCCGAGGTTAGCGGGAAGTGAAGATACGCAGTATTTT
TRBJ2-5,TRBD1,TRBV13,-,CASSFDRGETQYF,TGTGCCAGCAGCTTCGACAGGGGTGAGACCCAGTACTTC
TRBJ2-7,-,TRBV3-1/TRBV3-2,-,CASSQLVSYEQYF,TGTGCCAGCAGCCAGCTAGTGTCCTACGAGCAGTACTTC
TRBJ1-5,-,TRBV5-6,-,CASSFGQGNSNQPQHF,TGTGCCAGCAGCTTCGGGCAGGGCAATAGCAATCAGCCCCAGCATTTT
TRBJ2-3,-,TRBV3-1/TRBV3-2,-,CASSLDRKTDTQYF,TGTGCCAGCAGCCTGGACAGAAAGACAGATACGCAGTATTTT
TRBJ1-2,-,TRBV7-2,-,CASSFLAGNGYTF,TGTGCCAGCAGCTTCCTGGCAGGGAATGGCTACACCTTC
TRBJ2-5,-,TRBV5-1,once,CASSLMGGPSRQETQYF,TGCGCCAGCAGCTTGATGGGAGGTCCCAGCCGACAAGAGACCCAGTACTTC
TRBJ1-6,-,TRBV28,-,CASSLVQKTNSPLHF,TGTGCCAGCAGTTTAGTCCAGAAAACCAATTCACCCCTCCACTTT
TRBJ1-2,-,TRBV5-3,-,CARSRTRYRPANYGYTF,TGTGCCAGAAGCAGGACACGGTACAGGCCGGCTAACTATGGCTACACCTTC
TRBJ2-5,TRBD2,TRBV11-2,-,CASSLLVGGGAQETQYF,TGTGCCAGCAGCTTATTGGTGGGCGGGGGAGCCCAAGAGACCCAGTACTTC
TRBJ2-1,TRBD2,TRBV30,-,CAGGLAGVTEQFF,TGTGCCGGAGGACTAGCGGGAGTCACTGAGCAGTTCTTC
TRBJ1-1,-,TRBV27,-,CASRPEGLLNTEAFF,TGTGCCAGCAGACCTGAGGGACTCCTGAACACTGAAGCTTTCTTT
TRBJ1-4,-,TRBV12-3/TRBV12-4,-,CASSGHEKLFF,TGTGCCAGCAGTGGCCATGAAAAACTGTTTTTT
TRBJ2-2,-,TRBV5-1,-,CASSLEESGPRDTGELFF,TGCGCCAGCAGCTTGGAAGAGTCAGGGCCCCGCGACACCGGGGAGCTGTTTTTT
TRBJ1-2,TRBD1,TRBV5-8,-,CASSWTGTGGYIAGYTF,TGTGCCAGCAGCTGGACCGGGACAGGGGGCTACATCGCTGGCTACACCTTC
TRBJ1-2,TRBD1,TRBV27,-,CASSISATGIEGYTF,TGTGCCAGCAGTATAAGCGCGACAGGGATAGAGGGCTACACCTTC
TRBJ1-2,-,TRBV5-4,-,CASSLAQGSGGYTF,TGTGCCAGCAGCTTGGCTCAGGGGTCAGGGGGCTACACCTTC
TRBJ2-5,-,TRBV11-3,few,CASSGGFQETQYF,TGTGCCAGCAGCGGGGGGTTCCAAGAGACCCAGTACTTC
TRBJ2-5,-,TRBV14,-,CASSQDLGAKQETQYF,TGTGCCAGCAGCCAAGATCTTGGGGCCAAGCAAGAGACCCAGTACTTC
TRBJ1-1,TRBD1,TRBV18,-,CASSRQGVANTEAFF,TGTGCCAGCTCACGACAGGGGGTGGCGAACACTGAAGCTTTCTTT
TRBJ1-2,-,TRBV19,-,CASSPQGNSDYGYTF,TGTGCCAGTAGTCCCCAGGGGAATTCTGACTATGGCTACACCTTC
TRBJ1-2,TRBD1,TRBV9,-,CASSVAAGTVNYGYTF,TGTGCCAGCAGCGTAGCCGCTGGGACAGTTAACTATGGCTACACCTTC
TRBJ2-3,-,TRBV2,-,CASSGMGAGTDTQYF,TGTGCCAGCAGTGGTATGGGGGCGGGTACAGATACGCAGTATTTT
TRBJ2-5,TRBD2,TRBV7-3,once,CASSAGGGRQETQYF,TGTGCCAGCAGCGCAGGCGGGGGACGACAAGAGACCCAGTACTTC
TRBJ2-5,TRBD2,TRBV6-2/TRBV6-3,-,CASSYPGLGLETQYF,TGTGCCAGCAGTTATCCCGGACTAGGTCTAGAGACCCAGTACTTC
TRBJ1-1,-,TRBV30,-,CAWSKGGNTEAFF,TGTGCCTGGAGTAAAGGGGGGAACACTGAAGCTTTCTTT
TRBJ1-6,-,TRBV7-3,-,CASSSLPSGGFSPLHF,TGTGCCAGCAGCTCTCTTCCCTCGGGAGGGTTTTCACCCCTCCACTTT